This T cell receptor (beta chain) was sequenced during a study of T cell repertoires in cytomegalovirus infection. Across the study: Both a matching HLA type and CMV infection were indicated by public TCR beta signatures. Whole-study findings and limits: The cumulative frequency of public TCR beta families distinguished individuals who carried CMV together with the relevant HLA. HLA-C-restricted CMV clonotypes gave the most frequent clonotype in two of eight donors.

TCRdb analysed the reads with MiXCR anew, one entry per CDR3 protein. This sample has 210,000 or so distinct CDR3 sequences, with roughly 6.5% found just once. At least ten counts were recorded for this clonotype. Its antigen is not identified. Sequenced sample: PBMCs. This clonotype was sampled from a human donor in good health (CMV status not recorded). Some clones in this sample may be carry-over from other donors' samples.

The CDR3 nucleotides read TGTGCCATCAGTCCGGACAGGGCCCCCGAGCAGTACTTC. Amino acid sequence: CAISPDRAPEQYF. The chain employs TRBV10-3 and TRBJ2-7; 8 bases fit TRBD1. CDR1 is ENHRY and CDR2 is SYGVKD in the germline V gene. CDR3 size: 13 residues. With V trimmed by 5 bases and J by 6 bases, 6 bases remained unmatched.